This T cell receptor (beta chain) was captured in a study of cytomegalovirus exposure and HLA in healthy donors. Study findings and constraints: Usually a TCR sequence was rare, but some public TCRs were found in many donors.

With V trimmed by 2 bases and J by 3 bases, 3 bases remained unmatched. This CDR3 region has 16 residues. Germline loops: CDR1 MDHEN, CDR2 SYDVKM. This clone has at least ten counts. Its antigen is undetermined. PCR amplification relied on 60 Vbeta primers (plus 13 Jbeta primers). Here immunoSEQ multiplex PCR was the method, and the copy in TCRdb shows in-frame clones only, minus some. In the table there are about 100,000 clones, 70% to 80% of which are singletons. The V and J genes are TRBV28 and TRBJ2-7; 14 bases line up with TRBD2. The receptor was derived from a woman aged 18-29 years in good health and CMV-seropositive. Sequenced sample: PBMCs. The DNA for the CDR3 is TGTGCCAGCAGTTTAGGGACTAGCGGGAGTAACTACGAGCAGTACTTC. It codes for CASSLGTSGSNYEQYF.